Listed below are T cell receptor beta chains from one sample, sequenced in a study of blood T cells in healthy people across ages. TCRdb itself ran the 5' RACE reads through MiXCR, one entry per CDR3 protein. Among about 1.5 million distinct CDR3 sequences listed, about 42% were seen once. Sequenced: blood. The receptors derive from a woman between 18 and 29 years old in good health. Each CDR3 is given with its conserved first and last residue. A D gene is named only where the DNA matches it firmly. A row's size may be missing; if present it is once, few, many or a size class.

j_gene | abundance | d_gene | v_gene | CDR3aa | CDR3nt
TRBJ2-4 | . | . | TRBV7-9 | CASSQGFGLAKNIQYF | TGTGCCAGCAGCCAGGGATTTGGGCTAGCCAAAAACATTCAGTACTTC
TRBJ1-2 | many | . | TRBV11-2 | CASKGRERSGYTF | TGTGCCAGCAAAGGACGGGAAAGGAGTGGCTACACCTTC
TRBJ2-5 | few | . | TRBV4-3 | CASSQESAQETQYF | TGCGCCAGCAGCCAAGAATCAGCGCAAGAGACCCAGTACTTC
TRBJ2-3 | . | . | TRBV5-5 | CASMASTDTQYF | TGTGCCAGCATGGCTAGCACAGATACGCAGTATTTT
TRBJ2-1 | . | . | TRBV20-1 | CSALYSGTNYRDEQFF | TGCAGTGCTTTATATTCCGGGACCAATTACAGGGATGAGCAGTTCTTC
TRBJ2-3 | . | . | TRBV20-1 | CRGLTDTQYF | TGCAGAGGGCTCACAGATACGCAGTATTTT
TRBJ1-5 | . | . | TRBV12-3/TRBV12-4 | CASNYRDSNQPQHF | TGTGCCAGCAATTACAGGGATAGCAATCAGCCCCAGCATTTT
TRBJ2-7 | . | . | TRBV6-2/TRBV6-3 | CVTCPGATYEQYF | TGTGTCACCTGCCCCGGGGCCACCTACGAGCAGTACTTC
TRBJ2-1 | . | . | TRBV2 | CASRKESNSYNEQFF | TGTGCCAGCAGAAAAGAGTCCAACTCCTACAATGAGCAGTTCTTC
TRBJ1-4 | few | TRBD1 | TRBV7-9 | CASSKPGTGDKLFF | TGTGCCAGCAGCAAACCCGGGACAGGGGATAAACTGTTTTTT
TRBJ1-5 | few | . | TRBV28 | CASSLSWAGSNQPQHF | TGTGCCAGCTCCTTATCGTGGGCGGGGAGCAATCAGCCCCAGCATTTT
TRBJ2-1 | . | . | TRBV4-2 | CASSQDYSTRGETQFF | TGTGCCAGCAGCCAAGATTACTCGACTAGAGGGGAGACCCAGTTCTTC
TRBJ2-1 | few | . | TRBV20-1 | CSTYTRAGYNEQFF | TGCAGTACATATACCAGGGCCGGATACAATGAGCAGTTCTTC
TRBJ2-5 | . | TRBD2 | TRBV10-3 | CAISERTSGLQETQYF | TGTGCCATCAGTGAAAGGACTAGCGGGCTCCAAGAGACCCAGTACTTC
TRBJ1-1 | . | . | TRBV30 | CAWSVIAGNTEAFF | TGTGCCTGGAGCGTTATTGCAGGGAACACTGAAGCTTTCTTT
TRBJ2-1 | once | . | TRBV12-3/TRBV12-4 | CASSLEMYGYNEQFF | TGTGCCAGCAGTTTAGAAATGTACGGGTACAATGAGCAGTTCTTC
TRBJ1-4 | . | . | TRBV6-6 | CASSPQRSDEKLFF | TGCGCCAGCAGCCCGCAAAGGAGCGATGAAAAACTGTTTTTT
TRBJ1-6 | few | TRBD1 | TRBV10-3 | CAIRRTGSSYNSPLHF | TGTGCCATCAGAAGGACAGGGAGCTCCTATAATTCACCCCTCCACTTT
TRBJ2-1 | few | TRBD2 | TRBV20-1 | CSAISGRGTYNEQFF | TGCAGTGCTATTAGCGGGAGGGGGACCTACAATGAGCAGTTCTTC
TRBJ2-1 | . | . | TRBV20-1 | CSARVGGATPEQFF | TGCAGTGCTAGAGTCGGGGGAGCCACCCCTGAGCAGTTCTTC
TRBJ1-5 | few | TRBD1 | TRBV25-1 | CASSGGQVGDQPQHF | TGTGCCAGCAGTGGGGGACAGGTAGGGGATCAGCCCCAGCATTTT
TRBJ2-6 | few | . | TRBV4-3 | CASSHLGAGANVLTF | TGCGCCAGCAGCCATTTGGGAGCGGGGGCCAACGTCCTGACTTTC
TRBJ2-7 | few | TRBD2 | TRBV14 | CASSQDPMILAGAEQYF | TGTGCCAGCAGCCAAGACCCGATGATTCTAGCGGGAGCCGAGCAGTACTTC
TRBJ2-1 | few | TRBD1 | TRBV20-1 | CSASRGLNEQFF | TGCAGTGCTTCCAGGGGGCTTAATGAGCAGTTCTTC
TRBJ2-1 | few | . | TRBV4-3 | CASSQEGPREEDEQFF | TGCGCCAGCAGCCAAGAGGGGCCCAGGGAGGAGGATGAGCAGTTCTTC
TRBJ2-1 | . | TRBD1 | TRBV19 | CASKDRYNEQFF | TGTGCCAGTAAGGACAGGTACAATGAGCAGTTCTTC
TRBJ2-1 | few | . | TRBV7-2 | CASSKPGRYDNEQFF | TGTGCCAGCAGCAAACCGGGACGGTATGACAATGAGCAGTTCTTC
TRBJ2-5 | . | . | TRBV9 | CASSARLSQETQYF | TGTGCCAGCAGCGCCAGACTGTCTCAAGAGACCCAGTACTTC
TRBJ1-2 | . | . | TRBV28 | CASRDGDWGYTF | TGTGCCAGCAGGGATGGGGACTGGGGCTACACCTTC
TRBJ2-1 | . | . | TRBV5-1 | CASSLGQQNEQFF | TGCGCCAGCAGCTTGGGACAACAAAATGAGCAGTTCTTC
TRBJ2-5 | . | . | TRBV20-1 | CSARDPRHNQETQYF | TGCAGTGCTAGAGACCCTCGACACAACCAAGAGACCCAGTACTTC
TRBJ2-5 | . | . | TRBV25-1 | CASSEPRYQETQYF | TGTGCCAGCAGTGAACCCAGGTACCAAGAGACCCAGTACTTC
TRBJ2-1 | . | TRBD2 | TRBV20-1 | CSARDLPGTSGGNEQFF | TGCAGTGCTAGAGATCTCCCCGGGACTAGCGGGGGGAATGAGCAGTTCTTC
TRBJ2-7 | . | . | TRBV6-2/TRBV6-3 | CASSYAWEQYF | TGTGCCAGCAGTTACGCTTGGGAGCAGTACTTC
TRBJ2-3 | . | . | TRBV5-6 | CASTYRQDSSDTQYF | TGTGCCAGCACCTACAGACAGGACTCCTCAGATACGCAGTATTTT
TRBJ2-7 | few | . | TRBV10-3 | CAISPGDSYEQYF | TGTGCCATCAGTCCAGGGGACTCCTACGAGCAGTACTTC
TRBJ2-7 | . | . | TRBV12-3/TRBV12-4 | CASSLTRVSPYEQYF | TGTGCCAGCAGTCTAACCAGGGTGTCACCCTACGAGCAGTACTTC
TRBJ2-1 | once | TRBD2 | TRBV24-1 | CATRSGGDEQFF | TGTGCCACCAGGTCCGGGGGGGATGAGCAGTTCTTC
TRBJ2-7 | . | . | TRBV24-1 | CATSDPTLDSRSYEQYF | TGTGCCACCAGTGATCCTACTCTGGACAGCCGGTCCTACGAGCAGTACTTC
TRBJ2-3 | few | . | TRBV6-5 | CASSYGGETDTQYF | TGTGCCAGCAGTTACGGGGGAGAGACAGATACGCAGTATTTT
TRBJ1-4 | . | . | TRBV15 | CATSRVQGVLEKLFF | TGTGCCACCAGCAGAGTGCAGGGAGTACTTGAAAAACTGTTTTTT
TRBJ2-5 | . | TRBD2 | TRBV7-9 | CASGIRTSGKCNEQYF | TGTGCCAGCGGGATAAGGACTAGCGGGAAGTGCAATGAGCAGTACTTC